What follows are 19 T cell receptor beta chains derived from one specimen sequenced in a study of T-cell memory formation after mild COVID-19. TCRdb fed the 5' RACE reads into MiXCR, producing one record per CDR3 protein. The table lists about 430,000 distinct CDR3 sequences, 20% to 25% of them singletons. The material sequenced was PBMCs or a T cell subset sorted from them (not recorded which). These receptors came from an adult woman who had mild COVID-19 (a few samples of this study predate the infection). Cell type and time point are not known.

This clonotype appeared a few times. J is TRBJ2-3 and V is TRBV7-2, with 7 nucleotides matching TRBD2. The germline gives CDR1 SGHTA, CDR2 FQGNSA. The CDR3 contains 16 residues. The V and J ends lost 7 bases and 1 base, in that order; junction bases with no gene match: 11. The CDR3 bases are TGTGCCAGCAACAGCCGACGGGGGGTTGGCACAGATACGCAGTATTTT. This codes for CASNSRRGVGTDTQYF. Filled out from reference TRBV7-2 and TRBJ2-3, the complete variable domain reads GAGVSQSPSNKVTEKGKDVELRCDPISGHTALYWYRQSLGQGLEFLIYFQGNSAPDKSGLPSDRFSAERTGGSVSTLTIQRTQQEDSAVYLCASNSRRGVGTDTQYFGPGTRLTVL.

This clonotype came up a few times. The chain uses TRBV7-9 and TRBJ2-6; 8 bases match TRBD1. V gave up 5 bases and J gave up 3 bases; unmatched junction bases: 6. The CDR3 contains 16 residues. The germline V gene encodes CDR1 SEHNR and CDR2 FQNEAQ (reference sequence). The CDR3 nucleotides are TGTGCCAGCAGCGCCAGGGGGCGAGGTGGGGCCAACGTCCTGACTTTC. It encodes CASSARGRGGANVLTF.

This clonotype has more than one count but fewer than ten. The chain employs TRBV2 and TRBJ2-1; the match to TRBD1 covers 7 bases. Losses at the gene ends were 0 bases for V and 7 bases for J; bases not matched to a gene: 3. This CDR3 is built from 14 residues. Looked up from germline, CDR1 is SNHLY and CDR2 is FYNNEI. The CDR3 reads CASSEAPRGNEQFF. Here the CDR3 DNA reads TGTGCCAGCAGTGAAGCGCCCAGGGGGAATGAGCAGTTCTTC.

The rearrangement links TRBV4-3 to TRBJ1-2, with D possibly being TRBD1 (5 bases). Looked up from germline, CDR1 is LGHNA and CDR2 is YSLEER. The CDR3 contains 15 residues. Trimming took 0 bases from V and 5 from J, leaving 13 bases between them. In nucleotides, the CDR3 is TGCGCCAGCAGCCAAGAGGGTGACAGTCATTATGGCTACACCTTC. Protein: CASSQEGDSHYGYTF.

In its sample, this clonotype was seen many times. The chain carries TRBV21-1 and TRBJ2-1; the D call TRBD1 from the table was never checked on the DNA. TRBV21-1 is listed as a pseudogene. CDR3 size: 15 residues. The chain's CDR3 is CASSNPGQNNNEQFF. CDR3 sequence (DNA): TGTGCCAGCAGCAACCCCGGACAGAACAACAATGAGCAGTTCTTC.

This clonotype was picked up a small number of times. A much larger clone differs from this one at a single base, so this may be a read error. The V call is TRBV7-9, the J call TRBJ2-1, with TRBD2 matching 8 bases. The CDR3 runs to 14 residues. CDR1 SEHNR and CDR2 FQNEAQ come from the germline V gene (reference sequence). V lost 3 bases and J lost 3; bases outside the gene matches: 1. CDR3 nucleotides: TGTGCCAGCAGCTTGACTAGCGACTACAATGAGCAGTTCTTC. This translates into CASSLTSDYNEQFF.

The chain carries TRBV9 and TRBJ2-7; D is unclear. The V end was cut by 7 bases, the J end by 5 bases, with 22 bases between. Germline V gene lookup returns CDR1 SGDLS and CDR2 YYNGEE. CDR3 length: 15 residues. The CDR3 loop reads CASSSAAARVHEQYF. In nucleotides, the CDR3 is TGTGCCAGCTCAAGTGCGGCGGCCCGCGTCCACGAGCAGTACTTC.

The chain uses TRBV27 and TRBJ1-1, with 9 bases aligning to TRBD1. The V gene end was trimmed by 8 bases and the J gene end by 2 bases; junction bases not matched to a gene: 6. Germline V CDR1 and CDR2: MNHEY, SMNVEV (reference sequence). This CDR3 region has 14 residues. CDR3 protein: CASGPGQGNTEAFF. Here the CDR3 DNA reads TGTGCCAGCGGACCGGGACAGGGAAACACTGAAGCTTTCTTT.

V and J are TRBV20-1 and TRBJ1-1; tentatively, D is TRBD1 (6 bases). The CDR3 is 13 amino acids. CDR1 is DFQATT and CDR2 is SNEGSKA in the germline V gene (reference sequence). V was trimmed by 4 bases and J by 1 base, leaving 10 bases between them. CDR3 protein: CSATLTGNTEAFF. DNA for the CDR3: TGCAGTGCTACCCTGACAGGGAACACTGAAGCTTTCTTT.

This clonotype appeared a few times. This sequence joins TRBV5-6 and TRBJ1-2; D uncertain. Germline CDR1 and CDR2: SGHDT and YYEEEE. This CDR3 region has 15 residues. The V end was cut by 4 bases, the J end by 5 bases, with 18 bases between. CDR3 coding DNA: TGTGCCAGCAGCCCCGAGGCCTCAGGAGGGTATGGCTACACCTTC. Protein: CASSPEASGGYGYTF. Using reference TRBV5-6 and TRBJ1-2 for the parts outside the CDR3, the full variable domain is DAGVTQSPTHLIKTRGQQVTLRCSPKSGHDTVSWYQQALGQGPQFIFQYYEEEERQRGNFPDRFSGHQFPNYSSELNVNALLLGDSALYLCASSPEASGGYGYTFGSGTRLTVV.

In this sample, this clonotype turned up a few times. The rearrangement links TRBV5-1 to TRBJ2-1; TRBD1 aligns across 10 bases. V lost 2 bases, J lost 7 bases, and 6 bases stayed unmatched. The CDR3 spans 15 residues. Per the germline V gene, CDR1 is SGHRS and CDR2 is YFSETQ. The CDR3 protein is CASSLRQGAGNEQFF. CDR3 nucleotides: TGCGCCAGCAGCTTACGACAGGGGGCGGGTAATGAGCAGTTCTTC. The whole variable domain, remainder taken from reference TRBV5-1 and TRBJ2-1, is KAGVTQTPRYLIKTRGQQVTLSCSPISGHRSVSWYQQTPGQGLQFLFEYFSETQRNKGNFPGRFSGRQFSNSRSEMNVSTLELGDSALYLCASSLRQGAGNEQFFGPGTRLTVL.

The chain joins TRBV5-6 to TRBJ2-5; no clear D. This CDR3 spans 13 amino acids. Germline values: CDR1 SGHDT, CDR2 YYEEEE. Trimming took 4 bases from V and 10 from J, leaving 17 bases between them. The CDR3 nucleotides read TGTGCCAGCAGCCCTAAACCTCAGTGGGACCAGTACTTC. This encodes CASSPKPQWDQYF.

This chain joins TRBV5-1 and TRBJ2-3, with 7 bases identical to TRBD1. Germline V gene data show CDR1 as SGHRS and CDR2 as YFSETQ. V lost 5 bases and J lost 2; bases outside the gene matches: 5. CDR3 length: 14 amino acids. The CDR3 spells CASSLQGHTDTQYF. DNA of the CDR3: TGCGCCAGCAGTTTACAGGGGCACACAGATACGCAGTATTTT. Combining the CDR3 with reference TRBV5-1 and TRBJ2-3 gives the whole variable domain KAGVTQTPRYLIKTRGQQVTLSCSPISGHRSVSWYQQTPGQGLQFLFEYFSETQRNKGNFPGRFSGRQFSNSRSEMNVSTLELGDSALYLCASSLQGHTDTQYFGPGTRLTVL.

The chain has TRBV11-2 and TRBJ2-5; D gene uncertain. Trimming stripped 5 bases from V and 1 base from J, with 11 bases between. The CDR3 sequence is 14 residues long. The germline V gene has CDR1 SGHAT and CDR2 FQNNGV. CDR3 DNA sequence: TGTGCCAGCAGCCTCATGTCCCTCCAAGAGACCCAGTACTTC. This codes for CASSLMSLQETQYF.

The table lists this clonotype with a few counts. The chain couples TRBV6-2 or TRBV6-3 to TRBJ2-3; the D gene is possibly TRBD1 (5 bases). Trimming took 2 bases from V and 4 from J, leaving 25 bases between them. The CDR3 covers 19 residues. Germline CDR1 reads MNHEY; CDR2 reads SVGEGT. CDR3 in amino acids: CASSYPTLRGPHPADTQYF. CDR3 sequence (DNA): TGTGCCAGCAGTTACCCGACCTTAAGGGGCCCCCACCCAGCAGATACGCAGTATTTT.

The chain joins TRBV3-1 to TRBJ2-7; unclear D gene. V lost 2 bases and J 0 bases, leaving 17 bases between the germline ends. Germline CDR1 LGHDT, CDR2 YNNKEL (reference sequence). The CDR3 is made up of 17 amino acids. The CDR3 nucleotides are TGTGCCAGCAGCCAAACCCCTCGATTAACAGCCTCCTACGAGCAGTACTTC. As protein: CASSQTPRLTASYEQYF.

This clonotype has a count of ten or more. The chain employs TRBV5-1 and TRBJ2-1, with 8 bases lining up with TRBD2. Germline lookup yields CDR1 SGHRS and CDR2 YFSETQ. This CDR3 comprises 16 residues. Germline trimming cut 5 bases from V and 0 bases from J; bases unmatched to any gene: 7. The chain's CDR3 is CASRLMSGSSYNEQFF. For the CDR3, the DNA is TGCGCCAGCAGGCTGATGAGCGGGAGCTCCTACAATGAGCAGTTCTTC.

The genes are TRBV29-1 and TRBJ2-1; D unresolved. Germline assignment: CDR1 SQVTM and CDR2 ANQGSEA. There are 14 residues in the CDR3. The V gene lost 1 base and the J gene lost 2 bases, with 9 bases spanning the gap. In DNA form, the CDR3 reads TGCAGCGTTGAAGGGTCAGGAGCCTACAATGAGCAGTTCTTC. Its translation is CSVEGSGAYNEQFF.

The chain couples TRBV15 to TRBJ2-7, with D tentatively TRBD2 (6 bases). The CDR3 is 15 amino acids. Germline V CDR1 and CDR2: LNHNV, YYDKDF (reference sequence). V was pared by 1 base and J by 1 base, with 11 bases between. As DNA, the CDR3 is TGTGCCACCAGCAGAGGGGGAGGCGGGTCCTACGAGCAGTACTTC. Residues: CATSRGGGGSYEQYF.